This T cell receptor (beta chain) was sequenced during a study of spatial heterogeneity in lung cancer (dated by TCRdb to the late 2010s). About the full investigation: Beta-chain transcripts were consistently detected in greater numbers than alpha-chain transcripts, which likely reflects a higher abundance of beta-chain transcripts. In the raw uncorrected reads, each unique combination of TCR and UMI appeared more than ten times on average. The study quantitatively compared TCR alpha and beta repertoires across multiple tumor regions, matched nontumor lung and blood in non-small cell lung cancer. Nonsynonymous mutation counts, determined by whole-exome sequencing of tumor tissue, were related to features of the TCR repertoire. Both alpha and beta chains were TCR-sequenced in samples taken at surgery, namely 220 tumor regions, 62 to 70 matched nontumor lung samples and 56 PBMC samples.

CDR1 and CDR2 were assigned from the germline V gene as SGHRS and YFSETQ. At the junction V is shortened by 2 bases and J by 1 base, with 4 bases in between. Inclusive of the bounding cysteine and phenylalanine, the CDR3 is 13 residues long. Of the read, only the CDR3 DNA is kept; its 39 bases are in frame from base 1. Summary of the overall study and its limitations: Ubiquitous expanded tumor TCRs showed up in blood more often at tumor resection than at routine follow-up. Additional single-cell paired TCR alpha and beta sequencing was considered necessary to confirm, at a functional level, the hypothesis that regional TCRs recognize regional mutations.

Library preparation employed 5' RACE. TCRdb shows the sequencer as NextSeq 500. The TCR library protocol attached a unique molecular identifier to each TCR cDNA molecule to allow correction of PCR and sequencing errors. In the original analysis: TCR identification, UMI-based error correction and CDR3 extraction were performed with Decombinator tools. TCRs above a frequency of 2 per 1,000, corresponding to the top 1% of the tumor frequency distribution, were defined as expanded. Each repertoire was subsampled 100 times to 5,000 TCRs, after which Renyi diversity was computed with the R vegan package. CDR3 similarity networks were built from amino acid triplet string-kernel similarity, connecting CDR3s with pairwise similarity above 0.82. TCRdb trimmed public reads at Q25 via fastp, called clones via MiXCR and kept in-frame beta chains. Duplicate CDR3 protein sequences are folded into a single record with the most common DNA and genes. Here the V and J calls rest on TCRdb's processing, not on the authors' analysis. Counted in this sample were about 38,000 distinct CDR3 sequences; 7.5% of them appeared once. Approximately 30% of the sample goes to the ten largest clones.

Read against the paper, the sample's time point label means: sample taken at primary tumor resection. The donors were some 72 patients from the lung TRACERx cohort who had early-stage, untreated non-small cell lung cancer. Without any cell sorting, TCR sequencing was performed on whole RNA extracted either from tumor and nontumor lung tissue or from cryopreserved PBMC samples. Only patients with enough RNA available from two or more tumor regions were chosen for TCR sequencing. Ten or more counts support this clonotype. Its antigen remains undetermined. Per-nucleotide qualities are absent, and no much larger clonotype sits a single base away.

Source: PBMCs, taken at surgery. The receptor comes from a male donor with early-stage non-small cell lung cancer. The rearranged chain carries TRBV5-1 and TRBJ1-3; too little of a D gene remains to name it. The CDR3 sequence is CASSFGSGNTIYF. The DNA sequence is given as TGCGCCAGCAGCTTTGGGTCTGGAAACACCATATATTTT. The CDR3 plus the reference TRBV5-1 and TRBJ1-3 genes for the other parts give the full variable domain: KAGVTQTPRYLIKTRGQQVTLSCSPISGHRSVSWYQQTPGQGLQFLFEYFSETQRNKGNFPGRFSGRQFSNSRSEMNVSTLELGDSALYLCASSFGSGNTIYFGEGSWLTVV.